This entry lists 11 T cell receptor beta chains sequenced from one sample in a study of blood T cell repertoires in COVID-19. Some clones are missing from TCRdb's copy, which holds only in-frame ones; the method was immunoSEQ multiplex PCR. The sample has 150,000 to 200,000 clones, 85% to 90% seen once; the top ten hold about 0.58%. Material: peripheral blood. The receptors stem from a man aged 45-65 years with acute or convalescent COVID-19.

This clone was detected only once. The chain uses TRBV5-1 and TRBJ2-6, with D perhaps matching TRBD2 (5 bases). The length of the CDR3 is 16 residues. Trimming cost V 3 bases and J 0 bases, with 10 bases left between them. The V gene's germline CDR1 is SGHRS and CDR2 YFSETQ. The CDR3 bases are TGCGCCAGCAGCTCCCGTGAGGGCTCTGGGGCCAACGTCCTGACTTTC. It encodes CASSSREGSGANVLTF. The full variable domain, completed using reference TRBV5-1 and TRBJ2-6, is KAGVTQTPRYLIKTRGQQVTLSCSPISGHRSVSWYQQTPGQGLQFLFEYFSETQRNKGNFPGRFSGRQFSNSRSEMNVSTLELGDSALYLCASSSREGSGANVLTFGAGSRLTVL.

The V and J genes are TRBV28 and TRBJ1-5, with unresolved D. V lost 3 bases and J 5 bases, leaving 8 bases between the germline ends. This CDR3 has 13 amino acids. The germline gives CDR1 MDHEN, CDR2 SYDVKM. The DNA for the CDR3 is TGTGCCAGCAGTTTTGGGCCATATCAGCCCCAGCATTTT. Encoded protein: CASSFGPYQPQHF.

The V call is TRBV6-5, the J call TRBJ1-1; a weak D match, TRBD1 (5 bases). V lost 0 bases to trimming and J lost 5 bases, with 13 bases between them. The CDR3 totals 15 residues. Germline V lookup: CDR1 MNHEY, CDR2 SVGAGI. The CDR3 reads CASSYSTAGRTEAFF. The CDR3 coding sequence is TGTGCCAGCAGTTACTCGACGGCAGGGAGGACTGAAGCTTTCTTT.

V gene TRBV7-2 combines with J gene TRBJ1-1, with no clear D. CDR1 SGHTA and CDR2 FQGNSA come from the germline V gene. The CDR3 sequence is 13 residues long. V shed 3 bases and J shed 3 bases, with 8 bases lying between them. The CDR3: CASSFGLYTEAFF. The CDR3 nucleotides are TGTGCCAGCAGCTTTGGCCTCTACACTGAAGCTTTCTTT.

This chain connects TRBV19 to TRBJ2-2, with 7 bases that match TRBD1. The CDR3 is 11 amino acids. V trimming: 10 bases; J trimming: 8 bases; junction bases outside the gene matches: 4. Germline CDR1 is LNHDA and CDR2 is SQIVND (reference sequence). Written as DNA, the CDR3 is TGTGCCATCCAGGGGGTGGGGGAGCTGTTTTTT. Amino acid sequence: CAIQGVGELFF. Full variable domain (outside the CDR3, taken from reference TRBV19 and TRBJ2-2): DGGITQSPKYLFRKEGQNVTLSCEQNLNHDAMYWYRQDPGQGLRLIYYSQIVNDFQKGDIAEGYSVSREKKESFPLTVTSAQKNPTAFYLCAIQGVGELFFGEGSRLTVL.

Note on this clone: No DNA is shown, since the ends of the CDR3 on it are uncertain; the CDR3 is the one TCRdb lists. The V and J genes are TRBV27 and TRBJ2-1; the table gives TRBD2 as D, unverified against the DNA. Germline CDR1 is MNHEY and CDR2 is SMNVEV (reference sequence). The CDR3 length is 17 residues, termini included. CDR3 residues: CASSTSPWLAGDNEQFF.

In the case of this clone: The same CDR3 arises from other DNA sequences in this sample as well. This chain joins TRBV6-2 or TRBV6-3 and TRBJ1-1; D is perhaps TRBD1 (5 bases). V lost 0 bases to trimming and J lost 4 bases, with 9 bases between them. Germline-derived CDR1 and CDR2 are MNHEY and SVGEGT. CDR3 size: 14 residues. In nucleotides, the CDR3 is TGTGCCAGCAGTTACTCGGGGGGGGGCACTGAAGCTTTCTTT. It encodes CASSYSGGGTEAFF.

V is TRBV19 and J is TRBJ2-5; D is possibly TRBD1 (5 bases). Trimming took off 1 base at V and 3 bases at J, with 9 bases between the two ends. The CDR3 loop spans 14 amino acids. Germline assignment: CDR1 LNHDA and CDR2 SQIVND (reference sequence). CDR3 DNA sequence: TGTGCCAGTAGTATAGTCGGCAGGGAAGAGACCCAGTACTTC. This translates into CASSIVGREETQYF.

The chain employs TRBV30 and TRBJ1-2; 9 bases are shared with TRBD1. CDR3 length: 13 residues. V dropped 6 bases and J dropped 4; count of bases not matched to a gene: 6. Germline CDR1 and CDR2: GTSNPN and SVGIG (reference sequence). The CDR3 region has the DNA TGTGCCTGCCCGGGACAGGGACGCTATGGCTACACCTTC. It encodes CACPGQGRYGYTF.

The chain is built from TRBV11-2 and TRBJ2-1; 8 bases agree with TRBD1. J lost 2 bases, V lost 5 bases, and 8 bases had no gene match. Germline loops: CDR1 SGHAT, CDR2 FQNNGV. The CDR3 spans 16 residues. The CDR3 nucleotides are TGTGCCAGCAGCCCTACCGGACAGGGCCCCTACAATGAGCAGTTCTTC. It encodes CASSPTGQGPYNEQFF.

This chain connects TRBV3-1 (or the pseudogene TRBV3-2) to TRBJ2-5; 9 bases fit TRBD1. V shed 7 bases and J 3 bases; nucleotides not matched to a gene: 3. The CDR3 has 13 residues. CDR1 and CDR2 from the germline V gene are LGHDT and YNNKEL (reference sequence). The CDR3 DNA reads as TGTGCCAGCACCAGGACAGGGGAAGAGACCCAGTACTTC. Translating it yields CASTRTGEETQYF.